This T cell receptor (beta chain) came from a study of T cell responses to AZD1222 COVID-19 vaccine. Whole-study results and caveats: Sampled repertoires all dated from after the peak T cell response. Seropositive AZD1222 recipients at baseline numbered only five to seven. Receipt of two AZD1222 doses was followed by a rise in Spike-specific TCR breadth and depth. The donor cohort was predominantly white British with a female majority, and clonal diversity may have been underestimated.

Only in-frame clones appear in the TCRdb table, and some are missing; sequencing was by immunoSEQ multiplex PCR. The sample contains 150,000 to 200,000 clones, 70% to 90% of which appear only once. Notes on this clone: Its antigen remains unknown.

V gave up 3 bases and J gave up 2 bases; unmatched junction bases: 16. Germline CDR1 reads LNHNV; CDR2 reads YYDKDF (reference sequence). This CDR3 is 19 amino acids long. The source material was peripheral blood, sampled 28 days after the second dose of the MenACWY control vaccine. This clonotype was sampled from an adult who received the MenACWY meningococcal vaccine as a control. The V and J genes are TRBV15 and TRBJ1-5; TRBD1 agrees at 7 bases. CDR3: CATSSPRDRALVGNQPQHF. In nucleotides, the CDR3 is TGTGCCACCAGCAGCCCACGAGACAGGGCTCTAGTGGGCAATCAGCCCCAGCATTTT.